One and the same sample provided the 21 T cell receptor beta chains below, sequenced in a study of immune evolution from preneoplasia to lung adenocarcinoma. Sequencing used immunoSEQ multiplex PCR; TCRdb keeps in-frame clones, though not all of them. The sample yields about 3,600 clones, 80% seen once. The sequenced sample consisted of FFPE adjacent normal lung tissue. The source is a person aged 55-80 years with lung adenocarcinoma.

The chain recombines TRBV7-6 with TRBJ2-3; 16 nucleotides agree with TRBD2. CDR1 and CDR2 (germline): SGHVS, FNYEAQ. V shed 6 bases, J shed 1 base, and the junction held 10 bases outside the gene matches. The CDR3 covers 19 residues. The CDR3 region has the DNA TGTGCCAGCAGTGCCTGGGGACTAGCGGGAGGGCCTCGCACAGATACGCAGTATTTT. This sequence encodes CASSAWGLAGGPRTDTQYF.

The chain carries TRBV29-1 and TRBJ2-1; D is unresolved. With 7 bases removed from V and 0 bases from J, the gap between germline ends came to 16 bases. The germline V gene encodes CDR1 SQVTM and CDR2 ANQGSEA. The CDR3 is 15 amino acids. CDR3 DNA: TGCAGCGGGGAATCGAGCAAAAGCTCCTACAATGAGCAGTTCTTC. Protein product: CSGESSKSSYNEQFF.

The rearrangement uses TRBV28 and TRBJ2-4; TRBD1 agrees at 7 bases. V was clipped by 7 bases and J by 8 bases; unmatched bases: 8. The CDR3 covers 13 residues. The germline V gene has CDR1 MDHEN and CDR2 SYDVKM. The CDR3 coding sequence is TGTGCCAGCAACCCAGGGGGAGTGGACATTCAGTACTTC. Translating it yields CASNPGGVDIQYF.

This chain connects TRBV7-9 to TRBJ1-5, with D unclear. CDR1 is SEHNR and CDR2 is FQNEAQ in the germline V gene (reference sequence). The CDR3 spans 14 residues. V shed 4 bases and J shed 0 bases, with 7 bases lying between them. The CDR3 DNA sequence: TGTGCCAGCAGCTCTACAAGTAGCAATCAGCCCCAGCATTTT. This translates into CASSSTSSNQPQHF.

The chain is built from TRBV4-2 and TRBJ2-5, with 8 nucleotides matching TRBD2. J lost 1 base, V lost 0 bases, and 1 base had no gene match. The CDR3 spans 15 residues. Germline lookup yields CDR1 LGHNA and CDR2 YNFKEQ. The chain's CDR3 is CASSQDREGQETQYF. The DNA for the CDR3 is TGTGCCAGCAGCCAAGATCGGGAGGGCCAAGAGACCCAGTACTTC.

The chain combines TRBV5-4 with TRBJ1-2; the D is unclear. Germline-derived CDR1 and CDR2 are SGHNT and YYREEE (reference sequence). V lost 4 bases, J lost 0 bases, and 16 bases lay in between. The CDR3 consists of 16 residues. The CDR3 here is CASSRGFDVANYGYTF. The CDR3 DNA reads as TGTGCCAGCAGCCGGGGATTTGACGTAGCTAACTATGGCTACACCTTC.

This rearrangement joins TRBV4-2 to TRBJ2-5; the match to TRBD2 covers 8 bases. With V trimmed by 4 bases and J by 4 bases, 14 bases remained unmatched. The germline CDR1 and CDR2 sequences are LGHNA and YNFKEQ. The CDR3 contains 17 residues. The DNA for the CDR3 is TGTGCCAGCAGCCCCGGGGGGGCGATCCACCAGGGAGAGACCCAGTACTTC. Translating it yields CASSPGGAIHQGETQYF.

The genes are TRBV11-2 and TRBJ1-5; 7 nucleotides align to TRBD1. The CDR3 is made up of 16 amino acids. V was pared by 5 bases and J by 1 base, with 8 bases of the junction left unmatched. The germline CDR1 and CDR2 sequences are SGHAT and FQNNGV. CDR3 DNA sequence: TGTGCCAGCAGCCAATCGGGACAGATGAGCAATCAGCCCCAGCATTTT. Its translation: CASSQSGQMSNQPQHF.

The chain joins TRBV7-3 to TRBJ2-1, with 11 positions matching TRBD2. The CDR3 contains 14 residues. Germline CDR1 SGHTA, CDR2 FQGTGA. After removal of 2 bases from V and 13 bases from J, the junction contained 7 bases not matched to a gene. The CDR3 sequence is CASSLPLAGAPQFF. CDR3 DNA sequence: TGTGCCAGCAGCTTACCACTAGCGGGAGCCCCCCAGTTCTTC. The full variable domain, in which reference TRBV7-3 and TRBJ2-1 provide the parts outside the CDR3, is GAGVSQTPSNKVTEKGKYVELRCDPISGHTALYWYRQSLGQGPEFLIYFQGTGAADDSGLPNDRFFAVRPEGSVSTLKIQRTERGDSAVYLCASSLPLAGAPQFFGPGTRLTVL.

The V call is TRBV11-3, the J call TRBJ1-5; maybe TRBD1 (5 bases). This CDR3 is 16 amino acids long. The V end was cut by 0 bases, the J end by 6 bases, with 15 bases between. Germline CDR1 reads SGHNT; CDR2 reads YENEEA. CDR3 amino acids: CASSLDRGQVGQPQHF. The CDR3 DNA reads TGTGCCAGCAGCTTAGATCGGGGCCAGGTCGGTCAGCCCCAGCATTTT.

The CDR3 DNA reads TGTGCCAGCAGCTTAGCGCTTGAGCGGGAGATCTCCGAGCAGTACTTC. This encodes CASSLALEREISEQYF. The chain employs TRBV7-9 and TRBJ2-7, with 8 bases aligning to TRBD2. V trimming: 0 bases; J trimming: 6 bases; junction bases outside the gene matches: 10. The CDR3 loop spans 16 amino acids. Germline V gives CDR1 SEHNR, CDR2 FQNEAQ (reference sequence).

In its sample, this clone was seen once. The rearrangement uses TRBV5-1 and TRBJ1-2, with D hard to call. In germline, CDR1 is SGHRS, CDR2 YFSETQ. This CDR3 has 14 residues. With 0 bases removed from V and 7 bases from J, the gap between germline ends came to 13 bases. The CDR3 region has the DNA TGCGCCAGCAGCTTGGACCAGGTGAGGCGTGGCTACACCTTC. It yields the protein CASSLDQVRRGYTF.

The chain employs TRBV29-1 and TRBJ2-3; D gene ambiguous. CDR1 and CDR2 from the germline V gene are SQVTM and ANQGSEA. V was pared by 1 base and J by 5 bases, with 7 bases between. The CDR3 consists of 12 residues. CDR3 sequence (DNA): TGCAGCGTTGAAGGGGGTATAGATACGCAGTATTTT. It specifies CSVEGGIDTQYF.

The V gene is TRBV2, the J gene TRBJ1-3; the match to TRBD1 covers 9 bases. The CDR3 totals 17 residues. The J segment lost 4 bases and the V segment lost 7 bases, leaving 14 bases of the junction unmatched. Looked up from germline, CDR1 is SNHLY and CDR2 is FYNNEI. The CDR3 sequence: CASNRDRAILGGNTIYF. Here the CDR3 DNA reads TGTGCCAGCAACCGGGACAGGGCGATCTTGGGGGGAAACACCATATATTTT.

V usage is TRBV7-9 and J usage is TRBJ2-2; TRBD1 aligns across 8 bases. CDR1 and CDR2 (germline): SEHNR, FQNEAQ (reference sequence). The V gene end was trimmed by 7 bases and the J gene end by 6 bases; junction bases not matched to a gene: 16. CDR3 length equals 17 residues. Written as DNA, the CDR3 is TGTGCCAGCACGAGGGTGATCGGGACAGGTGATGCCGGGGAGCTGTTTTTT. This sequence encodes CASTRVIGTGDAGELFF.

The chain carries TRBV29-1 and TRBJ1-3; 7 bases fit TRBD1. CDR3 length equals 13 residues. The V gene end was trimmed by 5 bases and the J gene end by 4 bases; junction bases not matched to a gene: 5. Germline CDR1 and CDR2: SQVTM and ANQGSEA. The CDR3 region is CSVPQGVGNTIYF. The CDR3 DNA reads TGCAGCGTTCCGCAGGGGGTGGGAAACACCATATATTTT.

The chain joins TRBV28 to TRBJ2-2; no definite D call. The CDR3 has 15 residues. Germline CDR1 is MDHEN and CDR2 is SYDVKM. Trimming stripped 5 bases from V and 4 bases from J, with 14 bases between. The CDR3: CASSPSPLSTGELFF. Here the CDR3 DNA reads TGTGCCAGCAGTCCGAGCCCCCTAAGCACCGGGGAGCTGTTTTTT. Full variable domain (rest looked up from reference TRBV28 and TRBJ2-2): DVKVTQSSRYLVKRTGEKVFLECVQDMDHENMFWYRQDPGLGLRLIYFSYDVKMKEKGDIPEGYSVSREKKERFSLILESASTNQTSMYLCASSPSPLSTGELFFGEGSRLTVL.

CDR3 region: CASSLDMNTEAFF. DNA for the CDR3: TGTGCCAGCAGTCTTGATATGAACACTGAAGCTTTCTTT. The genes are TRBV7-2 and TRBJ1-1, with no clear D. Germline assignment: CDR1 SGHTA and CDR2 FQGNSA. Trimming removed 6 bases from V and 0 bases from J, with 8 bases in between. The CDR3 loop spans 13 amino acids. Supplemented by reference TRBV7-2 and TRBJ1-1, the full variable domain reads GAGVSQSPSNKVTEKGKDVELRCDPISGHTALYWYRQSLGQGLEFLIYFQGNSAPDKSGLPSDRFSAERTGGSVSTLTIQRTQQEDSAVYLCASSLDMNTEAFFGQGTRLTVV.

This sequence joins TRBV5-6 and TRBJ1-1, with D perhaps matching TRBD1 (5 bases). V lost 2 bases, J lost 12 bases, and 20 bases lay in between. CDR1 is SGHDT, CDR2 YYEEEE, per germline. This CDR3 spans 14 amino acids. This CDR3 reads CASSLSARGWRTFF. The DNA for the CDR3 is TGTGCCAGCAGCTTATCAGCGCGGGGGTGGAGAACTTTCTTT.

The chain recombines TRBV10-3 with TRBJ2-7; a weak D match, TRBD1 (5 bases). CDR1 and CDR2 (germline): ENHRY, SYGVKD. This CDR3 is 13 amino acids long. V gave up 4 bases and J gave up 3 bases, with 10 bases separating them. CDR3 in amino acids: CAISVARVYEQYF. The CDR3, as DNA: TGTGCCATCAGTGTTGCCAGGGTCTACGAGCAGTACTTC.

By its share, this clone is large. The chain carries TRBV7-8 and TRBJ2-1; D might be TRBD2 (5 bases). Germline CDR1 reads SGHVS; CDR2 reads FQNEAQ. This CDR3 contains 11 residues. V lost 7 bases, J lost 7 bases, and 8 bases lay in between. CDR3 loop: CASKEVNEQFF. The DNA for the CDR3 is TGTGCCAGCAAGGAGGTGAATGAGCAGTTCTTC.